These 3 T cell receptor beta chains were all obtained from the same sample, sequenced in a study of OX40 agonist ivuxolimab in advanced cancers. Here immunoSEQ multiplex PCR was the method, and the copy in TCRdb shows in-frame clones only, minus some. The sample contains approximately 80,000 clones, around 85% of which appear only once. Sequenced here: CD4+ or CD8+ T cells sorted from blood, sampled in a trial of the OX40 agonist ivuxolimab. The receptors shown here come from an adult with an advanced solid tumor such as melanoma, head and neck, liver or kidney cancer.

This clone has just a few counts. The gene calls are TRBV19 and TRBJ2-7; 7 bases line up with TRBD2. With V trimmed by 5 bases and J by 4 bases, 8 bases remained unmatched. Germline lookup yields CDR1 LNHDA and CDR2 SQIVND (reference sequence). The CDR3 consists of 14 residues. CDR3 region: CASSWGGGEYEQYF. CDR3 nucleotides: TGTGCCAGTAGTTGGGGGGGAGGAGAATACGAGCAGTACTTC.

The V call is TRBV6-5, the J call TRBJ2-1, with 8 positions matching TRBD1. V trimming: 5 bases; J trimming: 4 bases; junction bases outside the gene matches: 1. Germline loops: CDR1 MNHEY, CDR2 SVGAGI. The CDR3 extends over 13 amino acids. The CDR3 nucleotides are TGTGCCAGCAGTCGGACAGGGTACAATGAGCAGTTCTTC. Amino acid sequence: CASSRTGYNEQFF.

The gene calls are TRBV25-1 and TRBJ2-5, with TRBD1 identical over 7 bases. Germline trimming cut 0 bases from V and 3 bases from J; bases unmatched to any gene: 7. This CDR3 has 16 residues. The germline V gene has CDR1 MGHDK and CDR2 SYGVNS. In DNA form, the CDR3 reads TGTGCCAGCAGTGAATATGGCACAGGGGATGAAGAGACCCAGTACTTC. Translated: CASSEYGTGDEETQYF.